Below, one T cell receptor beta chain is given with its context. Its antigen is unknown. The data were obtained in a study of CXCR3-negative and CXCR3-positive naive CD8 T cells (dated by TCRdb to about 2019). Background for the entire study: In total, 130 million to 150 million TRB reads were obtained, which works out to roughly 1.5 +/- 0.3 million reads per library. Diversity and physicochemical repertoire analyses were performed on about ten donors pooled from two independent experiments. TRBV-TRBJ cluster analysis included naive subsets from several donors and memory cells from 3 donors. The paper's findings and limits, for the study overall: Both naive subsets had comparably high repertoire diversity, while memory CD8+ T cells had much lower repertoire diversity. Similar TRBV-TRBJ usage was shown by naive CXCR3-negative and CXCR3-positive cells from the same donor, whereas distinct patterns were shown by memory cells. Compared with CXCR3-negative naive cells, CXCR3-positive naive cells had TRB CDR3s with higher hydrophobicity (lower Kidera factor 4), lower energy, and higher strength and volume indices. Because CXCR3 expression was partially decreased after cryopreservation, freshly isolated PBMCs were used for most assays. Because surface CD5, which is linked to self-reactivity in mice, was comparable between the naive subsets, TCR interaction strength was also inferred from TRB CDR3 physicochemical properties.

Sequencing relied on a NextSeq 550. The Human TCR Profiling Kit (MiLaboratory) was used to make UMI-labeled 5' RACE TRB cDNA libraries. The full amount of extracted RNA was used for cDNA synthesis, and the full amount of resulting cDNA was used for PCR amplification. Libraries were prepared in parallel with an identical number of PCR cycles. On the authors' methods: MIGEC and MiXCR extracted about 50,000 +/- 9,200 unique UMI-labeled TRB cDNA molecules per library, requiring at least two reads per UMI. On average, each library contained approximately 40,000 +/- 10,000 functional in-frame TRB CDR3 nucleotide clonotypes without stop codons. After downsampling to 5000 UMI-labeled TRB molecules per sample, diversity metrics such as normalized Shannon-Wiener and Chao1 were calculated in VDJtools. VDJtools computed clonotype-size-weighted physicochemical properties of the central five CDR3 residues: interaction energy, strength, volume and Kidera factor 4. Each entry corresponds to one CDR3 protein sequence from reads that TCRdb reprocessed, and DNA is not given. The V and J calls come from TCRdb's annotation, not from the publication. The sample has 50,000 to 75,000 distinct CDR3 sequences on record. In total, the top ten clones hold 0.42% of the sample.

Each CD8+ T cell subset was flow-sorted in triplicate, with roughly 330,000 cells per subset placed directly into RLT lysis buffer. To exclude memory contaminants, naive CD8+ T cells were stringently defined as CD45RO-CCR7+CD27+CD95-. Using standard density gradient centrifugation, peripheral blood mononuclear cells were isolated from buffy coats. Naive CXCR3-negative and CXCR3-positive CD8+ T cells were flow-sorted on a FACSAria III. Total RNA was extracted from sorted cells using an RNeasy Mini Kit. The germline V gene encodes CDR1 SGHDT and CDR2 YYEEEE. CDR3 length: 12 amino acids, cysteine to phenylalanine. No DNA accompanies this entry.

This clonotype was sampled from a human donor in good health. Some clones in this sample may be carry-over from other donors' samples. In this chain, TRBV5-6 is recombined with TRBJ1-3; as DNA is missing, the TRBD1 call by TCRdb cannot be tested. The sample consisted of naive CXCR3- CD8+ T cells from blood. The cell subset or site label here, explained by the study, means: CD45RO-CCR7+CD27+CD95- naive CD8+ T cells lacking CXCR3 (TNR3-). The CDR3 region reads CASSTGGNTIYF.